A selection of T cell receptor beta chains follows, all from one sample in a study of regulatory T cells in long-lasting Graves disease. TCRdb analysed the multiplex PCR reads with MiXCR anew, one entry per CDR3 protein. This table holds about 470,000 distinct CDR3 sequences, approximately 15% found once. The same data also went into a second study, on T cells in Graves' hyperthyroidism and ophthalmopathy.

The specimen comprised peripheral blood mononuclear cells (PBMCs), sampled at new diagnosis, from a patient treated with antithyroid drugs. The receptors stem from a woman in her 30s with Graves disease. Both conserved end residues are trimmed from each CDR3. Not all rows give a size; the values are once, few, many and, for expanded clones, a class.

V gene,clone size,J gene,CDR3 protein
TRBV20-1,many,TRBJ2-7,SARDHRRVGYEQY
TRBV18,many,TRBJ2-5,ASSPSPGGEETQY
TRBV25-1,few,TRBJ1-6,ASSELGQAFSPLH
TRBV6-6,-,TRBJ1-1,ASSYSRTGKTEAF
TRBV29-1,few,TRBJ1-5,SVVGPLGPQH
TRBV3-1,-,-,ASSQDSGSSYEQY
TRBV19,few,TRBJ1-1,ASSIGQGNTEAF
TRBV13,many,TRBJ1-6,ASSEGQLINSPLH
TRBV20-1,-,TRBJ1-4,SARDHGQGNEKLF
TRBV27,many,TRBJ2-3,ASSVGRGYTDTQY
TRBV19,few,TRBJ2-2,ASTNGGVTDTGELF
TRBV20-1,few,TRBJ2-1,SANVVRQAGEQF
TRBV6-2/TRBV6-3,few,TRBJ2-1,ASSHRLAGGRDEQL
TRBV12-3/TRBV12-4,-,TRBJ2-1,ASSLGPAGPVGGNEQF
TRBV6-2/TRBV6-3,many,TRBJ1-1,ASSYSRGATEAF
TRBV5-6,-,TRBJ1-1,ASSLGVGRSEAF
TRBV3-1,many,TRBJ2-1,ASSPLRTSGRLDEQF
TRBV5-1,many,TRBJ2-7,ASSPDGLAGEQY
TRBV10-3,-,TRBJ2-7,ASRDGALSYEQY
TRBV28,-,TRBJ2-1,ASIGASGNYNEQF
TRBV9,many,TRBJ2-3,ASSVELAGGTDTQY
TRBV27,few,TRBJ1-1,ASSLYRGMNTEAF
TRBV20-1,few,TRBJ2-1,SARDLQGSSYNEQF
TRBV2,few,TRBJ2-6,ASKKGIGGYSGANVLT
TRBV6-1,few,TRBJ2-1,ASRQRYNEQF
TRBV24-1,-,TRBJ2-1,ATSASANNEQF
TRBV7-9,few,TRBJ2-1,ASSKASATYNEQF
TRBV20-1,many,TRBJ2-3,SARGRGGQY
TRBV19,-,TRBJ2-2,ASSIAGGRISGELF
TRBV30,-,TRBJ1-4,AWSVRRGRQLNEKLF
TRBV6-1,-,TRBJ2-3,ASSTGEGLTDTQY
TRBV24-1,-,TRBJ2-4,ATKGRDLAKNIQY
TRBV9,few,TRBJ2-2,ASLGQGGTGELF
TRBV20-1,many,TRBJ2-7,SATSSFSSYEQY
TRBV11-1,-,TRBJ2-1,ASSPPGQGRNEQF
TRBV29-1,few,TRBJ2-7,SAGVGGSEQY
TRBV20-1,many,TRBJ2-1,SAVLAATYNEQF
TRBV6-9,many,TRBJ2-5,ASSYSRTGIEETQY
TRBV19,few,TRBJ2-3,ASRVADTQY